The 20 T cell receptor beta chains in this list originate from one sample, sequenced in a study of blood T cell repertoires in COVID-19. Some clones are missing from TCRdb's copy, which holds only in-frame ones; the method was immunoSEQ multiplex PCR. The repertoire consists of 110,000 or so clones, with around 85% occurring once and the leading ten covering approximately 8%. Sequenced: peripheral blood. The receptors come from a man aged 65-85 years who had recovered from COVID-19.

This chain connects TRBV28 to TRBJ1-5; TRBD1 might be the D (6 bases). V dropped 4 bases and J dropped 0 bases, with 10 bases sitting between them. The CDR3 consists of 15 residues. In germline, CDR1 is MDHEN, CDR2 SYDVKM. The CDR3 nucleotides are TGTGCCAGCAGTTCGACAGGCTTTAGCAATCAGCCCCAGCATTTT. This translates into CASSSTGFSNQPQHF.

The rearrangement uses TRBV24-1 and TRBJ2-1; 11 bases fit TRBD1. The CDR3 covers 16 residues. With 4 bases clipped from V and 8 bases from J, the junction kept 9 bases outside the gene matches. CDR1 and CDR2 from the germline V gene are KGHDR and SFDVKD. This chain's CDR3 is CATSEADRGRGDEQFF. Here the CDR3 DNA reads TGTGCCACCAGTGAAGCGGACAGGGGGCGTGGAGATGAGCAGTTCTTC.

The chain employs TRBV24-1 and TRBJ2-5; D not certain. The V gene's germline CDR1 is KGHDR and CDR2 SFDVKD. The CDR3 runs 14 residues. The V gene lost 3 bases and the J gene lost 4 bases, with 11 bases spanning the gap. The CDR3 is CATSDHGLAETQYF. DNA of the CDR3: TGTGCCACCAGTGATCACGGATTAGCAGAGACCCAGTACTTC.

The chain links TRBV15 to TRBJ2-7; D not certain. The length of the CDR3 is 13 residues. Germline assignment: CDR1 LNHNV and CDR2 YYDKDF (reference sequence). V lost 5 bases to trimming and J lost 6 bases, with 14 bases between them. The CDR3 DNA sequence: TGTGCCACCAGCCTAGGTAGGTCGGGCGAGCAGTACTTC. This gives the protein CATSLGRSGEQYF. Using reference TRBV15 and TRBJ2-7 for the parts outside the CDR3, the full variable domain is DAMVIQNPRYQVTQFGKPVTLSCSQTLNHNVMYWYQQKSSQAPKLLFHYYDKDFNNEADTPDNFQSRRPNTSFCFLDIRSPGLGDTAMYLCATSLGRSGEQYFGPGTRLTVT.

The chain combines TRBV15 with TRBJ1-5; 9 bases align to TRBD1. V lost 1 base and J lost 6; bases outside the gene matches: 7. Germline V CDR1 and CDR2: LNHNV, YYDKDF (reference sequence). This CDR3 comprises 16 residues. CDR3 bases: TGTGCCACCAGCAGAGGTAACCGACAGGGGGGTCAGCCCCAGCATTTT. Its translation: CATSRGNRQGGQPQHF.

The chain is built from TRBV4-3 and TRBJ2-5; 11 bases map to TRBD2. This CDR3 has 18 amino acids. Losses at the gene ends were 2 bases for V and 5 bases for J; bases not matched to a gene: 13. CDR1 is LGHNA and CDR2 is YSLEER in the germline V gene. The CDR3 DNA reads as TGCGCCAGCAGCCAATCCCCGGTAGCGGGAGGGCGAGCGGAGACCCAGTACTTC. Protein product: CASSQSPVAGGRAETQYF.

The chain recombines TRBV7-8 with TRBJ2-7; possible D gene TRBD1, 6 bases. CDR1 SGHVS and CDR2 FQNEAQ come from the germline V gene. The germline V and J ends were trimmed by 3 bases and 6 bases, with 15 bases remaining between them. The CDR3 totals 14 residues. CDR3 region: CASSFTGTTSEQYF. The CDR3 DNA follows: TGTGCCAGCAGCTTCACCGGGACAACGAGCGAGCAGTACTTC. The whole variable domain, remainder taken from reference TRBV7-8 and TRBJ2-7, is GAGVSQSPRYKVAKRGQDVALRCDPISGHVSLFWYQQALGQGPEFLTYFQNEAQLDKSGLPSDRFFAERPEGSVSTLKIQRTQQEDSAVYLCASSFTGTTSEQYFGPGTRLTVT.

This chain connects TRBV27 to TRBJ2-5; TRBD1 agrees at 11 bases. The V and J ends lost 3 bases and 5 bases, in that order; junction bases with no gene match: 2. The CDR3 extends over 14 amino acids. Germline-derived CDR1 and CDR2 are MNHEY and SMNVEV (reference sequence). The CDR3 here is CASSLGTGGETQYF. The CDR3 region has the DNA TGTGCCAGCAGTTTGGGGACAGGGGGTGAGACCCAGTACTTC.

The V gene is TRBV5-1, the J gene TRBJ2-7, with TRBD2 matching 11 bases. CDR1 and CDR2 (germline): SGHRS, YFSETQ. The CDR3 totals 13 residues. The V segment lost 2 bases and the J segment 7 bases; nucleotides outside the gene matches: 2. CDR3 coding DNA: TGCGCCAGCAGCTTTCTAGCGGGGGGAGAGCAGTACTTC. This translates into CASSFLAGGEQYF.

This clone was detected a few times. CDR3 in DNA: TGCGCCAGCAGCTCCGGGACAGGGGGATATGAAAAACTGTTTTTT. Translating gives CASSSGTGGYEKLFF. This sequence joins TRBV5-1 and TRBJ1-4; 11 bases match TRBD1. This CDR3 spans 15 amino acids. With 3 bases clipped from V and 6 bases from J, the junction kept 4 bases outside the gene matches. Germline loops: CDR1 SGHRS, CDR2 YFSETQ.

The chain links TRBV25-1 to TRBJ2-1; D is perhaps TRBD2 (5 bases). The CDR3 has 15 amino acids. The V end lost 5 bases, the J end lost 3 bases, and 14 bases lay between the germline ends. Germline V gene data show CDR1 as MGHDK and CDR2 as SYGVNS. In DNA form, the CDR3 reads TGTGCCAGCAGTTCCCGCGGGTTGATCTACAATGAGCAGTTCTTC. It encodes CASSSRGLIYNEQFF.

This chain links TRBV29-1 with TRBJ2-1; TRBD2 matches 7 bases. The CDR3 consists of 13 residues. Germline lookup yields CDR1 SQVTM and CDR2 ANQGSEA. V was clipped by 6 bases and J by 4 bases; unmatched bases: 6. The CDR3 bases are TGCAGCGTCAAGCGGGGCGGATACAATGAGCAGTTCTTC. As protein: CSVKRGGYNEQFF.

The rearrangement links TRBV3-1 (or the pseudogene TRBV3-2) to TRBJ1-2; TRBD1 is a possible D gene (6 bases). This CDR3 is built from 14 residues. Germline CDR1 reads LGHDT; CDR2 reads YNNKEL (reference sequence). Trimming took 3 bases from V and 4 from J, leaving 12 bases between them. The CDR3 spells CASSHPGQIYGYTF. The CDR3 DNA is TGTGCCAGCAGCCACCCAGGACAGATCTATGGCTACACCTTC.

As DNA, the CDR3 is TGTGCCAGCACCCCCCCCGGGGCTAGCGGAACCGGGGAGCTGTTTTTT. Translated, it gives CASTPPGASGTGELFF. The chain carries TRBV11-2 and TRBJ2-2, with TRBD2 matching over 7 bases. V was pared by 7 bases and J by 5 bases, with 13 bases of the junction left unmatched. The CDR3 has 16 residues. Germline V lookup: CDR1 SGHAT, CDR2 FQNNGV.

CDR3 loop: CASSSLLRDFYEQYF. The CDR3 DNA follows: TGTGCCAGCAGTTCTCTTCTCCGCGATTTCTACGAGCAGTACTTC. This chain links TRBV27 with TRBJ2-7; the D is unclear. In germline, CDR1 is MNHEY, CDR2 SMNVEV (reference sequence). This CDR3 has 15 amino acids. Trimming left V 4 bases short and J 3 bases short, with 16 bases between.

The rearrangement uses TRBV4-3 and TRBJ2-7; 8 bases line up with TRBD1. Germline CDR1 LGHNA, CDR2 YSLEER. CDR3 size: 13 residues. V trimming: 3 bases; J trimming: 3 bases; junction bases outside the gene matches: 1. The CDR3 protein is CASSHGQGYEQYF. CDR3 DNA: TGCGCCAGCAGCCATGGACAGGGCTACGAGCAGTACTTC.

On this clone: Other DNA variants within this sample encode the same CDR3. V and J are TRBV7-2 and TRBJ2-5, with D perhaps matching TRBD1 (5 bases). The germline CDR1 and CDR2 sequences are SGHTA and FQGNSA. This CDR3 contains 14 residues. Trimming left V 5 bases short and J 3 bases short, with 13 bases between. CDR3 DNA: TGTGCCAGCAGCCCAAATAGGGGAAAAGAGACCCAGTACTTC. It translates to CASSPNRGKETQYF.

The rearrangement joins TRBV24-1 to TRBJ1-2; possible D gene TRBD1, 5 bases. Trimming left V 1 base short and J 6 bases short, with 8 bases between. The CDR3 totals 13 residues. The germline gives CDR1 KGHDR, CDR2 SFDVKD. The CDR3 DNA follows: TGTGCCACCAGTGATTTCCGGGGGGATGGCTACACCTTC. As protein: CATSDFRGDGYTF.

This chain links TRBV12-3 or TRBV12-4 with TRBJ2-7; the match to TRBD2 covers 9 bases. V shed 10 bases, J shed 4 bases, and the junction held 8 bases outside the gene matches. The CDR3 length is 13 residues. CDR3 bases: TGTGCCATAGCGGGGGACAGTCAATACGAGCAGTACTTC. This translates into CAIAGDSQYEQYF.

This rearrangement joins TRBV7-9 to TRBJ1-2; D is unresolved. The CDR3 contains 12 residues. Germline V gene lookup returns CDR1 SEHNR and CDR2 FQNEAQ (reference sequence). The germline V and J ends were trimmed by 4 bases and 6 bases, with 9 bases remaining between them. CDR3 sequence reads: CASSSREDGYTF. The CDR3 nucleotides are TGTGCCAGCAGCTCCCGTGAGGATGGCTACACCTTC.